Included here is one T cell receptor beta chain sequence, with context. The data originate from a study of blood T cell repertoires in COVID-19. The repertoire was sequenced with immunoSEQ multiplex PCR; TCRdb's copy has only in-frame clones and lacks some. The profile covers about 190,000 clones, with about four fifths appearing a single time and around 7.8% taken by the ten largest. This CDR3 spans 14 amino acids. V trimming: 3 bases; J trimming: 5 bases; junction bases outside the gene matches: 4. CDR1 and CDR2 (germline): LNHNV, YYDKDF (reference sequence). The chain employs TRBV15 and TRBJ1-2, with 9 bases lining up with TRBD1. Sequencing used peripheral blood. This receptor was identified in a woman aged 55-69 years with COVID-19, enrolled during active disease. In DNA form, the CDR3 reads TGTGCCACCAGCAGGGGACAGGGTCTTTATGGCTACACCTTC. Residues: CATSRGQGLYGYTF. The full variable domain, in which reference TRBV15 and TRBJ1-2 provide the parts outside the CDR3, is DAMVIQNPRYQVTQFGKPVTLSCSQTLNHNVMYWYQQKSSQAPKLLFHYYDKDFNNEADTPDNFQSRRPNTSFCFLDIRSPGLGDTAMYLCATSRGQGLYGYTFGSGTRLTVV.